The subject of this entry is one TCR beta chain. The specificity of this receptor is unknown. Within one base of it there is no much larger clone, and no base qualities were kept. The data were taken from a study of Tregs in tolerant kidney transplant recipients (dated by TCRdb to the late 2010s). Regarding the complete study: The study applied TCRbeta sequencing to find donor-specific regulatory T cells before combined kidney and bone marrow transplantation and then followed those same cells after transplant.

Paper-wide results and their limitations: Because the study included only a small number of patients, the results must be confirmed in larger populations and under other immunosuppression protocols. For some patients the PCR primers changed over time, which made it impossible to compare the samples from those patients at the nucleotide level. Although technical replication error seemed to be minimal, the question of biological reproducibility was not addressed directly. The most biologically relevant and donor-specific TCRbeta repertoire appeared to be identified by expanding Tregs with activated donor B cells. Donor-specific Treg expansion exceeded global Treg expansion in tolerant patients, suggesting antigen-driven rather than nonspecific expansion.

For TCRbeta CDR3 sequencing, genomic DNA was extracted from sorted cells using the QIAGEN DNeasy Blood and Tissue Kit. High-throughput TCRbeta CDR3 sequencing was carried out commercially through immunoSEQ, with PCR amplification with bias correction and internal controls included. In the original analysis: Unique productive TCRbeta sequences were defined by CDR3 nucleotide sequence where primers matched, otherwise by CDR3 amino acid sequence with Vbeta and Jbeta genes. To correct sorting error, sequences shared between sorted populations at a frequency ratio of 2:1 or less were removed; the rest were assigned to the higher population. Sequences were defined as donor-reactive when expanded at least 5-fold in CFSE-low cells versus unstimulated cells and present at a frequency of at least 0.01% in CFSE-low cells. Repertoire divergence was quantified by Jensen-Shannon divergence calculated from the top 100 TCRbeta sequences ranked by frequency. For samples with multiple sequencing runs, sorting error was corrected separately for each run before the runs were pooled. What TCRdb holds here is the immuneACCESS table cut down to in-frame rearrangements. Part of the clones is not present; checked against another copy, under half of the missing clones reflect an unresolved V gene, and the others are unexplained. That table supplies the V and J calls and clone size; D and trimming were determined from the DNA. The sample table holds some 56,000 clones, of which around 93% were seen once. The ten largest clones represent roughly 15% of the sample.

The transplants used related donors along with nonmyeloablative bone marrow transplantation, and in the human trials mixed chimerism was transient. Thawed PBMCs were FACS-sorted into unstimulated Tregs (CD4+CD25+CD127-), CD4+ non-Tregs (CD4+CD25-), CD4 cells and CD8 cells. Patients were 4 combined kidney and bone marrow transplant recipients from the ITN036ST trial, and only these trial subjects had samples available. Healthy control blood was separated into PBMCs by Ficoll density gradient and cryopreserved, and patient PBMCs were collected both before and after transplant. The CDR3 spans 14 residues, from the cysteine through the phenylalanine. Only the CDR3 region is kept as DNA, spanning 42 bases read in frame from base 1. CDR1 MGHRA and CDR2 YSYEKL were looked up in the germline V gene. Clipping removes 2 bases from V and 9 bases from J, with 6 as the unmatched junction base count.

The sequence links TRBV4-1 to TRBJ2-1, and TRBD1 matches 8 of the central bases. The sample in question was CD8+ T cells from blood (PBMCs), obtained 24 months after the transplant. This receptor was taken from a human patient who received a combined kidney and bone marrow transplant. A transplant means some T cells may be of graft donor rather than patient origin. The nucleotide sequence is given as TGCGCCAGCAGCCAATTTCCAGGGGGCAGTGAGCAGTTCTTC. Its translation is CASSQFPGGSEQFF.